These T cell receptor beta chains were read from a single sample in a study of prognosis after radiotherapy for stage I lung cancer. One entry per CDR3 protein, called by TCRdb with MiXCR from the multiplex PCR reads. The table records some 15,000 distinct CDR3 sequences, roughly 27% of them present only once. This specimen was PBMCs, taken before or after stereotactic body radiation therapy (not recorded which). The receptor set was obtained from a donor aged 50 or older with non-small cell lung cancer. Both conserved end residues are part of each CDR3. D genes are given only for firm matches. Expanded clones are given a class, and other clones once, few, many or no size at all.

j_call cdr3_length d_call v_call clone_size cdr3_nt cdr3_aa
TRBJ2-6 15 TRBD1 TRBV10-3 many TGTGCCATCAGTCTGACAGGGGGGGAGGCCAACGTCCTGACTTTC CAISLTGGEANVLTF
TRBJ2-1 15 . TRBV5-4 many TGTGCCAGCAGCTTACAGACCGGCTCCTACAATGAGCAGTTCTTC CASSLQTGSYNEQFF
TRBJ2-1 14 TRBD2 TRBV5-4 medium-sized TGTGCCAGCAGCATGGGACTAGATTACAATGAGCAGTTCTTC CASSMGLDYNEQFF
TRBJ1-1 15 . TRBV5-1 many TGCGCCAGCAGCTCCCGGGGAGACAGGAACACTGAAGCTTTCTTT CASSSRGDRNTEAFF
TRBJ1-5 15 . TRBV12-3/TRBV12-4 . TGTGCCAGCAGTCAGAGGACTGGAAGGGATCAGCTCCAGCATTTT CASSQRTGRDQLQHF
TRBJ2-7 13 TRBD1 TRBV6-4 medium-sized TGTGCCAGCAGTGGGACAGGGGGCCTCGAGCAGTACTTC CASSGTGGLEQYF
TRBJ2-1 22 TRBD2 TRBV2 many TGTGCCAGCAGTGAAGAAGCTTTTACCTCGACTAGCGGGGGGCCCCTTTCGGATGAGCAGTTCTTC CASSEEAFTSTSGGPLSDEQFF
TRBJ1-5 13 . TRBV30 medium-sized TGTGCCTGGAGTAGACAGAACAATCAGCCCCAGCATTTT CAWSRQNNQPQHF
TRBJ2-5 16 TRBD2 TRBV11-1 . TGTGCCAGCAGCTCGTCTACTAGCGGGGATGAAGAGACCCAGTACTTC CASSSSTSGDEETQYF
TRBJ2-7 16 TRBD2 TRBV6-2/TRBV6-3 medium-sized TGTGCCAGCAGTGGGGGGGGAGCGGGTCCGGGCTACGAGCAGTACTTC CASSGGGAGPGYEQYF